This T cell receptor beta chain stems from a study of OX40 agonist ivuxolimab in advanced cancers. Study-level background: Patients received ivuxolimab, an agonistic anti-OX40 (CD134) antibody. Each dose-escalation patient presented with hepatocellular carcinoma, melanoma, renal cell or head and neck cancer.

The CDR3 spans 16 residues. Between the trimmed V and J ends, which lost 1 base and 2 bases, there was a span of 11 bases. Germline V lookup: CDR1 MNHNY, CDR2 SVGAGI (reference sequence). Only in-frame clones appear in the TCRdb table, and some are missing; sequencing was by immunoSEQ multiplex PCR. The data contain roughly 29,000 clones, 85% to 90% of them singletons. This sequence joins TRBV6-6 and TRBJ2-2; D may be TRBD2 (6 bases). Sequencing used CD4+ or CD8+ T cells sorted from blood, obtained in a trial of the OX40 agonist ivuxolimab. This receptor was taken from an adult with an advanced solid tumor such as melanoma, head and neck, liver or kidney cancer. The CDR3 nucleotides are TGTGCCAGCAGTTACTTAGGGGAGGTAAACACCGGGGAGCTGTTTTTT. This gives the protein CASSYLGEVNTGELFF.